What follows describes a single T cell receptor (beta chain). It was during active infection that Seattle patients were enrolled and then longitudinally followed. These data are taken from a study of blood T cell repertoires in COVID-19. Study-level background: The United States, Italy and Spain were the sources of the acute and convalescent COVID-19 samples. T cells, B-cell-depleted T cells, or PBMCs supplied cDNA or gDNA.

Trimming removed 2 bases from V and 15 bases from J, with 17 bases in between. This CDR3 region has 13 residues. Germline V gene lookup returns CDR1 SGHVS and CDR2 FNYEAQ. In the source study's methods: Counts of nucleated cells, estimated from reference gene primer amplification, were obtained. The protocol was immunoSEQ multiplex PCR, while the TCRdb copy is restricted to in-frame clones and leaves out a portion. V and J calls and clone size are those listed in that table; D and trimming were worked out from the DNA. This table holds around 52,000 clones, roughly 90% found once. Sequenced input: peripheral blood. The source is a woman older than 75 with COVID-19, enrolled during active disease. The chain combines TRBV7-6 with TRBJ2-1; the D is unclear. The DNA of the CDR3 is TGTGCCAGCAGCTTATTTGGCAACCAGGTGATGTTCTTC. It translates to CASSLFGNQVMFF.